A single T cell receptor (beta chain) is shown here with its context. As yet, its antigen is unknown. The assay, immunoSEQ v3.0, was run at survey level. Sequencing used immunoSEQ multiplex PCR; TCRdb keeps in-frame clones, though not all of them. The sample includes about 24,000 clones, around 83% of them seen just once. The sample belongs to a study of long-term antiretroviral therapy in people with HIV. The study, taken as a whole, reports: Samples were collected from the mid-2000s to the late 2010s under possibly less effective ART regimens. Clones expanded before ART dominated the repertoire at all time points.

Samples held about 0.95-11 million cryopreserved PBMC, and DNA extraction followed. Trimming stripped 3 bases from V and 5 bases from J, with 11 bases between. The CDR3 has 14 amino acids. The germline CDR1 and CDR2 sequences are WNHNN and SYGVQD (reference sequence). This TCR was sampled from a man aged 30 to 45 with HIV. The sequencing here drew on unsorted PBMCs, taken 0.7 years before starting antiretroviral therapy. The V gene is TRBV10-1, the J gene TRBJ2-1, with D perhaps TRBD2 (6 bases). CDR3 residues: CASSEGLTHNEQFF. The DNA of the CDR3 is TGCGCCAGCAGTGAAGGACTAACCCACAATGAGCAGTTCTTC.